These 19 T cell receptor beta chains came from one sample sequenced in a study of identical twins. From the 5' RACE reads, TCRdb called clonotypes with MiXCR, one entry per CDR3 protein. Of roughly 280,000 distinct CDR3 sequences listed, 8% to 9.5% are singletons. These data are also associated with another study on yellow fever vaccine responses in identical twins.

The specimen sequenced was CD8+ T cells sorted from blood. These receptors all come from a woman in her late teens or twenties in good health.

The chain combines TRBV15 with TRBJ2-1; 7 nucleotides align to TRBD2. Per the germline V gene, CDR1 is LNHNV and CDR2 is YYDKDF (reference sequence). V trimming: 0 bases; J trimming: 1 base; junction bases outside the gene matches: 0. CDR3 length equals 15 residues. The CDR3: CATSRERESYNEQFF. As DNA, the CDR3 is TGTGCCACCAGCAGAGAGCGGGAGTCCTACAATGAGCAGTTCTTC.

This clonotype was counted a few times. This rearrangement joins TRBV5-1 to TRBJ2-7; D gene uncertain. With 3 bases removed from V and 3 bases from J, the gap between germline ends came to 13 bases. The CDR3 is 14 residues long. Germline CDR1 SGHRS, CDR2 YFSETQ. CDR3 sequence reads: CASSSDGLGYEQYF. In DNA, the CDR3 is TGCGCCAGCAGCTCTGACGGGTTAGGCTACGAGCAGTACTTC.

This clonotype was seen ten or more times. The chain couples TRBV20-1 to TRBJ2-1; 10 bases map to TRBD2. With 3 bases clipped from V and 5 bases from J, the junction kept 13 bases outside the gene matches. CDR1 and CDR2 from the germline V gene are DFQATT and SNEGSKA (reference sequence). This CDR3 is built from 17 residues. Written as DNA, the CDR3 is TGCAGTGCTAGTGGTCTAGCGGGAGTATTGGGGGACAATGAGCAGTTCTTC. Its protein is CSASGLAGVLGDNEQFF.

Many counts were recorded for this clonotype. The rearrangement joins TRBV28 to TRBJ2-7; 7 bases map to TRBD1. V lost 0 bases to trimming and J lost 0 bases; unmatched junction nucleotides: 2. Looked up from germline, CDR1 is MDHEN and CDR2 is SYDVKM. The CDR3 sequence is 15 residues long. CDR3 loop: CASSLWGDSSYEQYF. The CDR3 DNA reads TGTGCCAGCAGTTTATGGGGGGACAGCTCCTACGAGCAGTACTTC.

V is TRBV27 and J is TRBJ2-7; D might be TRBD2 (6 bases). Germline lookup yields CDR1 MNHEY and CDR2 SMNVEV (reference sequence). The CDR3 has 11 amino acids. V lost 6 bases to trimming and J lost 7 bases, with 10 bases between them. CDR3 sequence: CASRLGGEQYF. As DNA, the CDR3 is TGTGCCAGCAGACTAGGAGGGGAGCAGTACTTC.

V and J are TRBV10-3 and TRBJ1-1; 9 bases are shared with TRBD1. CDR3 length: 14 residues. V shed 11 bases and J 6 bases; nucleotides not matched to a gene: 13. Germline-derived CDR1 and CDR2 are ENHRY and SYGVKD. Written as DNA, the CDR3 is TGTGCCTCTCAAGGGGGGACAGGGAATCCTGAAGCTTTCTTT. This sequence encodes CASQGGTGNPEAFF.

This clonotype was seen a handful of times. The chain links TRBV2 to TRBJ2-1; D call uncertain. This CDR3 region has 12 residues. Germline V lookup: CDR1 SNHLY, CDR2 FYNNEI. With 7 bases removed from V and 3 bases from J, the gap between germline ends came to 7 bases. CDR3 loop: CASNRFYNEQFF. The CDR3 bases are TGTGCCAGCAATCGGTTCTACAATGAGCAGTTCTTC.

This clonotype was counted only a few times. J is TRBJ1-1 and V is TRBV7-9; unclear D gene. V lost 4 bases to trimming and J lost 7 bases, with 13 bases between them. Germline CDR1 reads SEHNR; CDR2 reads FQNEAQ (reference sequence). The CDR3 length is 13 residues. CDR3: CASSSSAGIEAFF. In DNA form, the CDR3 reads TGTGCCAGCAGCTCCAGCGCGGGGATTGAAGCTTTCTTT.

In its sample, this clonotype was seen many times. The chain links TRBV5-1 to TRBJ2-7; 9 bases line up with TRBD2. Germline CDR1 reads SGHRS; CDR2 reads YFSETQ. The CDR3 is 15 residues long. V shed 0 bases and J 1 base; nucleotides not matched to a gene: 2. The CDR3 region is CASSLGLADSYEQYF. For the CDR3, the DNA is TGCGCCAGCAGCTTGGGACTAGCGGATTCCTACGAGCAGTACTTC.

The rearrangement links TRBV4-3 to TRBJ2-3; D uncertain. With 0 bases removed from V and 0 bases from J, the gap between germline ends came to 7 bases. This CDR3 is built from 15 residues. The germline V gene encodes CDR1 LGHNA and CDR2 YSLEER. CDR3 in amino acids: CASSQDRSSTDTQYF. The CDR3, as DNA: TGCGCCAGCAGCCAAGATCGCAGTAGCACAGATACGCAGTATTTT.

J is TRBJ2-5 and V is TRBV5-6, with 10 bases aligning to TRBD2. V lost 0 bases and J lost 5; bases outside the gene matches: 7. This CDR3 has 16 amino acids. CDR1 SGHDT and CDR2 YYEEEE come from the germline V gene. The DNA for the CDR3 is TGTGCCAGCAGCTTGGAGGCTAGCGGGGGTAAGGAGACCCAGTACTTC. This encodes CASSLEASGGKETQYF.

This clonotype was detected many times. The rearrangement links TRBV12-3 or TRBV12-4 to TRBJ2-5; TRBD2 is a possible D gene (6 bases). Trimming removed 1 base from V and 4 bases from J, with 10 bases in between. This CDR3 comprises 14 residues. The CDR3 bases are TGTGCCAGCAGTTTAGGAAGACTAGGAGAGACCCAGTACTTC. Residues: CASSLGRLGETQYF.

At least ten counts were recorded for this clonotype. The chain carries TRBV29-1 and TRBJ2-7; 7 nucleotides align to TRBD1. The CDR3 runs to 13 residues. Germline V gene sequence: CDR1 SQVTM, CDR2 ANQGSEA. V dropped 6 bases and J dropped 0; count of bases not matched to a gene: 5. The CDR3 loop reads CSVTWTGSYEQYF. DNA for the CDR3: TGCAGCGTCACATGGACAGGCTCCTACGAGCAGTACTTC.

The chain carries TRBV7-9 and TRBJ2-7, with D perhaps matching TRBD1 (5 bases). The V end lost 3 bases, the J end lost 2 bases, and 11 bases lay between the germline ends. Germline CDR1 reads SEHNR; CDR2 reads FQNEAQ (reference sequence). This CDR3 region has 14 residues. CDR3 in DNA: TGTGCCAGCAGCTTCCAGGGCGAAACCTACGAGCAGTACTTC. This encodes CASSFQGETYEQYF.

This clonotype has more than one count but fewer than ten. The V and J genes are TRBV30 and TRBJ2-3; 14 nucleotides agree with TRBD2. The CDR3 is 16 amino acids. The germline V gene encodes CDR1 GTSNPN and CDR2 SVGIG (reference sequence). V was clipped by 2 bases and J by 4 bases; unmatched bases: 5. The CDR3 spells CAWSQGTSGGSDTQYF. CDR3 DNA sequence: TGTGCCTGGAGTCAAGGGACTAGCGGGGGCTCAGATACGCAGTATTTT.

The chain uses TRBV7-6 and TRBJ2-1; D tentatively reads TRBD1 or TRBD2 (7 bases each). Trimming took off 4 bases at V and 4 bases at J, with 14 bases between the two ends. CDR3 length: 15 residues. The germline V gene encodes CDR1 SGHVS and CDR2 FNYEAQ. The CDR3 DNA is TGTGCCAGCAGCTCGACAGGGAGGGTATACAATGAGCAGTTCTTC. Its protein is CASSSTGRVYNEQFF.

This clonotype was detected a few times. The CDR3 nucleotides are TGCGCCAGCAGCCACCCAGAAGGACAGGGTGACACAGATACGCAGTATTTT. It codes for CASSHPEGQGDTDTQYF. The genes are TRBV4-3 and TRBJ2-3; 8 positions agree with TRBD1. J was trimmed by 2 bases and V by 3 bases; bases with no gene match: 10. Germline V lookup: CDR1 LGHNA, CDR2 YSLEER. This CDR3 spans 17 amino acids.

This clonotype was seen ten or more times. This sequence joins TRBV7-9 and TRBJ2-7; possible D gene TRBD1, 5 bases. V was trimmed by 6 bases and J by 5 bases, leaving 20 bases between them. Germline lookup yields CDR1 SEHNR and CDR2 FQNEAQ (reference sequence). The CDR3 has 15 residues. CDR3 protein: CASSSVDNPFHEQYF. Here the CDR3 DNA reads TGTGCCAGCAGTTCCGTGGACAATCCATTCCACGAGCAGTACTTC.

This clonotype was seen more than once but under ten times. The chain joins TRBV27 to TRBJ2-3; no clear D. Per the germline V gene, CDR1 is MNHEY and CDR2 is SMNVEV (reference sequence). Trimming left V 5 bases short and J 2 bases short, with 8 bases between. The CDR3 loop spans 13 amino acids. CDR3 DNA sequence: TGTGCCAGCAGTCGGGCCATCACAGATACGCAGTATTTT. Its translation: CASSRAITDTQYF.